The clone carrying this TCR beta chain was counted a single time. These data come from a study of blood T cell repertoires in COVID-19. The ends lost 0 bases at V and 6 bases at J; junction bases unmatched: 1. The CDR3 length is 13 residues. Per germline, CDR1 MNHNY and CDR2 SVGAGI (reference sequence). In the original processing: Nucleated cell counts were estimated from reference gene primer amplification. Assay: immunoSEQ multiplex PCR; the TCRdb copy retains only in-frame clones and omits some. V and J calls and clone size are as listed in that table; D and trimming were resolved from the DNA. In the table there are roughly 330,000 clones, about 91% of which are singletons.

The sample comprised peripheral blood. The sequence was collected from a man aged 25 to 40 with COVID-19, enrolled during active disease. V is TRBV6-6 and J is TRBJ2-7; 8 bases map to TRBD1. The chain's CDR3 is CASSYSTGAEQYF. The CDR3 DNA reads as TGTGCCAGCAGTTACTCGACAGGGGCCGAGCAGTACTTC.